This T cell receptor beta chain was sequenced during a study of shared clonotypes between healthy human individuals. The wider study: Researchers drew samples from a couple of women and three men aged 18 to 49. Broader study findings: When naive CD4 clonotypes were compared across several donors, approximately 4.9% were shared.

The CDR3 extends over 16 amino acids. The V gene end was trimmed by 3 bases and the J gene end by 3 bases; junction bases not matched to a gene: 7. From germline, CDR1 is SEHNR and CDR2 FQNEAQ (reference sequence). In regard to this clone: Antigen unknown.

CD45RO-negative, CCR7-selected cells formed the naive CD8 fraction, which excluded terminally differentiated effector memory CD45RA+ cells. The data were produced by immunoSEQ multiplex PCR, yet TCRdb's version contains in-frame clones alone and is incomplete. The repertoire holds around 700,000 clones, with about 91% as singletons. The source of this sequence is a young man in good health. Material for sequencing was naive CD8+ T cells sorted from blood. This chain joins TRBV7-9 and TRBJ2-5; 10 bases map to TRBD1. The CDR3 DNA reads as TGTGCCAGCAGCTTGCCCGGGACAGGGGAAAAAGAGACCCAGTACTTC. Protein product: CASSLPGTGEKETQYF.